These 6 T cell receptor beta chains originate from one sample sequenced in a study of blood T cells in healthy people across ages. Then a second PCR, running about 7 to 11 cycles, was carried out with a sample-barcoded 5' primer and a J-beta primer mix. One entry per CDR3 protein results from TCRdb running MiXCR on the 5' RACE reads. Of over 1,500,000 distinct CDR3 sequences listed, around 42% are singletons. Sequenced: blood. The source is a human donor in good health.

The gene calls are TRBV27 and TRBJ1-2; the match to TRBD1 covers 9 bases. The germline gives CDR1 MNHEY, CDR2 SMNVEV (reference sequence). J gave up 8 bases and V 3 bases, and 13 bases lay outside the gene matches. This CDR3 contains 16 residues. The CDR3 region is CASSLFPGQGVGGYTF. The CDR3 region has the DNA TGTGCCAGCAGTTTGTTCCCGGGACAGGGAGTAGGCGGCTACACCTTC.

V and J are TRBV28 and TRBJ2-5, with TRBD2 as a possible D gene (5 bases). Per the germline V gene, CDR1 is MDHEN and CDR2 is SYDVKM. Trimming left V 2 bases short and J 5 bases short, with 18 bases between. The CDR3 consists of 16 residues. In DNA form, the CDR3 reads TGTGCCAGCAGTTTAAGAGGGATCAAGAAGAAGGAGACCCAGTACTTC. The encoded protein is CASSLRGIKKKETQYF. Combining the CDR3 with reference TRBV28 and TRBJ2-5 gives the whole variable domain DVKVTQSSRYLVKRTGEKVFLECVQDMDHENMFWYRQDPGLGLRLIYFSYDVKMKEKGDIPEGYSVSREKKERFSLILESASTNQTSMYLCASSLRGIKKKETQYFGPGTRLLVL.

V is TRBV12-3 or TRBV12-4 and J is TRBJ1-2; D possibly corresponds to TRBD1 (6 bases). Deletions cut 1 base from V and 4 bases from J, with 16 bases between. The CDR3 extends over 16 amino acids. Here the CDR3 reads CASSLELSRTVYGYTF. The CDR3 nucleotides are TGTGCCAGCAGTTTAGAGCTGAGTAGGACAGTCTATGGCTACACCTTC.

The V gene is TRBV11-2, the J gene TRBJ2-3, with D possibly called TRBD1 or TRBD2 (5 bases each). Germline loops: CDR1 SGHAT, CDR2 FQNNGV. The CDR3 loop spans 16 amino acids. Between the trimmed V and J ends, which lost 3 bases and 6 bases, there was a span of 19 bases. The CDR3 region is CASSLDLGPARDTQYF. CDR3 sequence (DNA): TGTGCCAGCAGCTTGGATTTGGGACCAGCCAGGGATACGCAGTATTTT.

This chain uses TRBV7-2 with TRBJ2-7; D uncertain. CDR3 size: 14 residues. V lost 3 bases and J lost 0, with 9 bases in between. Germline V gives CDR1 SGHTA, CDR2 FQGNSA. CDR3 bases: TGTGCCAGCAGCTTTGGACCGGTCTCCTACGAGCAGTACTTC. It is translated as CASSFGPVSYEQYF. The complete variable domain, with remaining parts taken from reference TRBV7-2 and TRBJ2-7, reads GAGVSQSPSNKVTEKGKDVELRCDPISGHTALYWYRQSLGQGLEFLIYFQGNSAPDKSGLPSDRFSAERTGGSVSTLTIQRTQQEDSAVYLCASSFGPVSYEQYFGPGTRLTVT.

The gene calls are TRBV6-5 and TRBJ2-7; D not resolved. V gave up 5 bases and J gave up 0 bases, with 14 bases separating them. CDR3 length equals 15 residues. Germline CDR1 reads MNHEY; CDR2 reads SVGAGI. The CDR3 region has the DNA TGTGCCAGCAGTACCACATGGCTCTACTCCTACGAGCAGTACTTC. As protein: CASSTTWLYSYEQYF.